This T cell receptor (beta chain) emerged from a study of cytotoxic CD8 clonotypes in ibrutinib-treated CLL. Study-wide results and limits: Clonality was elevated at ibrutinib response and had returned toward baseline at progression.

Concerning this clone: Its target is not known.

With V trimmed by 3 bases and J by 0 bases, 7 bases remained unmatched. Germline V gene sequence: CDR1 MDHEN, CDR2 SYDVKM. The CDR3 runs 17 residues. Only in-frame clones appear in the TCRdb table, and some are missing; sequencing was by immunoSEQ multiplex PCR. The data show approximately 47,000 clones, about 69% seen once. The TCR sequence derives from a human donor with chronic lymphocytic leukemia. This material consisted of PBMCs, taken after 24 months of ibrutinib treatment. The chain combines TRBV28 with TRBJ2-1; 8 bases align to TRBD2. The CDR3 coding sequence is TGTGCCAGCAGTTTTCTAGCGGGTCCAAGCTCCTACAATGAGCAGTTCTTC. Encoded protein: CASSFLAGPSSYNEQFF.